A selection of T cell receptor beta chains follows, all from one sample in a study of CD8+ T cells in alopecia areata. The table came from immunoSEQ multiplex PCR; TCRdb's copy has only in-frame clones and leaves some out. The sample holds 110,000 to 150,000 clones; less than 65% are singletons and the top ten take 36%. The sequencing input was CD8+ T cells sorted from blood. The origin of the receptors is a human donor in good health. Each CDR3 is given with its conserved first and last residue. The D gene is left open where the match is weak. Clone size is given for some rows only: seen once, a few or many times, or a class if the clone is expanded.

V	D	J	size	DNA	CDR3
TRBV19	TRBD1	TRBJ1-1	NA	TGTGCCAGTAGCCGTGCAGGGGGTGTAAGCACTGAAGCTTTCTTT	CASSRAGGVSTEAFF
TRBV2	NA	TRBJ2-7	NA	TGTGCCAGCAGTGACAGCCTTGGGGAGCAGTACTTC	CASSDSLGEQYF
TRBV4-1	TRBD1	TRBJ1-4	NA	TGCGCCAGCAGCCAAGCGAGGGACAGGGGTCCCGAAAAACTGTTTTTT	CASSQARDRGPEKLFF
TRBV5-4	TRBD2	TRBJ2-2	NA	TGTGCCAGCAGCTCGACTAGCGGGCCGAACACCGGGGAGCTGTTTTTT	CASSSTSGPNTGELFF
TRBV5-6	NA	TRBJ2-7	NA	TGTGCCAGCAGCTCCAGGGGGATAGCGGGATCCTACGAGCAGTACTTC	CASSSRGIAGSYEQYF
TRBV29-1	TRBD1	TRBJ2-7	NA	TGCAGCGTTGAAAAGGTGGGGCAGGGGGCTCCTTACGAGCAGTACTTC	CSVEKVGQGAPYEQYF
TRBV5-6	TRBD2	TRBJ2-2	few	TGTGCCAGCAGGAATCTAGCGGGAGTAGCCGGGGAGCTGTTTTTT	CASRNLAGVAGELFF
TRBV23-1	NA	TRBJ2-7	few	TGCGCCAGCAGTCAATCCGGGGTCAGTTCCTACGAGCAGTACTTC	CASSQSGVSSYEQYF
TRBV7-9	NA	TRBJ1-1	NA	TGTGCCAGCAGTCAACCAGGTATGAACACTGAAGCTTTCTTT	CASSQPGMNTEAFF
TRBV9	NA	TRBJ2-2	NA	TGTGCCAGCAGCGCAACGAACACCGGGGAGCTGTTTTTT	CASSATNTGELFF
TRBV6-1	TRBD1	TRBJ1-2	NA	TGTGCCAGCAGTGAACCCGGACAGGGGACCTATGGCTACACCTTC	CASSEPGQGTYGYTF
TRBV28	NA	TRBJ2-5	NA	TGTGCCAGCACCTTGGGTTCCTGGGGGACCCAGTACTTC	CASTLGSWGTQYF
TRBV29-1	NA	TRBJ2-3	once	TGCAGCGTTGAACCCCGGGACGGAAACACAGATACGCAGTATTTT	CSVEPRDGNTDTQYF
TRBV5-1	NA	TRBJ2-1	few	TGCGCCAGCAGCTCCAAGGGTGTGAATGAGCAGTTCTTC	CASSSKGVNEQFF
TRBV13	NA	TRBJ2-1	many	TGTGCCAGCAGGATATGGGGGGATAATAACAATGAGCAGTTCTTC	CASRIWGDNNNEQFF
TRBV4-1	TRBD2	TRBJ2-7	NA	TGCGCCAGCAGCCACCGGGACGTGGGACTAGCGTTGGACGAGCAGTACTTC	CASSHRDVGLALDEQYF
TRBV7-9	NA	TRBJ1-1	NA	TGTGCCAGCAGCGGAGAACCACAGTACACTGAAGCTTTCTTT	CASSGEPQYTEAFF
TRBV29-1	TRBD2	TRBJ2-1	few	TGCAGCGTGCCGGGACTAGGGAGATACAATGAGCAGTTCTTC	CSVPGLGRYNEQFF
TRBV7-9	TRBD2	TRBJ2-7	few	TGTGCCAGCAGCTTAACAGGACTGGGAGGGTACGAGCAGTACTTC	CASSLTGLGGYEQYF
TRBV9	NA	TRBJ2-7	NA	TGTGCCAGCAGCGTAGACGATGGCGAGCAGTACTTC	CASSVDDGEQYF
TRBV27	TRBD2	TRBJ2-7	NA	TGTGCCAGCAGTTTATCGACTAGCGGTTCCTACGAGCAGTACTTC	CASSLSTSGSYEQYF
TRBV25-1	NA	TRBJ1-4	NA	TGTGCCAGCAGTTCTGACATCGAAAAACTGTTTTTT	CASSSDIEKLFF
TRBV14	NA	TRBJ2-2	NA	TGTGCCAGCAGCCAAGATCAAATCCCGAGGGCCGGGGAGCTGTTTTTT	CASSQDQIPRAGELFF
TRBV7-4	TRBD1	TRBJ1-2	NA	TGTGCCAGCAGATCCCAACCGGGACAGAGCTATGGCTACACCTTC	CASRSQPGQSYGYTF
TRBV27	TRBD2	TRBJ2-1	few	TGTGCCAGCAGTTTACTGGGCGGGAGCGCGTACAATGAGCAGTTCTTC	CASSLLGGSAYNEQFF
TRBV7-2	TRBD1	TRBJ1-2	NA	TGTGCCAGCAGTCCGACAGGGGTCGGCTACACCTTC	CASSPTGVGYTF
TRBV5-5	NA	TRBJ2-7	NA	TGTGCCAGCAGCTTAGAATTCCACGAGCAGTACTTC	CASSLEFHEQYF
TRBV29-1	TRBD2	TRBJ2-1	few	TGCAGCGTTGAAGGGAGAGCGGGAGGTGGGTATGATGAGCAGTTCTTC	CSVEGRAGGGYDEQFF
TRBV4-2	NA	TRBJ2-7	NA	TGTGCCAGCAGCCACGACCCAACGGGCTTCCACGAGCAGTACTTC	CASSHDPTGFHEQYF
TRBV6-1	NA	TRBJ2-1	once	TGTGCCAGCAGTGAATTCTACAGGGTCCATGAGCAGTTCTTC	CASSEFYRVHEQFF
TRBV13	NA	TRBJ2-5	NA	TGTGCCAGCAGCTTTATAACCCGGACAGATCCTTTCCAAGAGACCCAGTACTTC	CASSFITRTDPFQETQYF
TRBV11-2	NA	TRBJ2-1	NA	TGTGCCAGCAGCCCCTTGTCGAGTGAGCAGTTCTTC	CASSPLSSEQFF
TRBV2	NA	TRBJ2-3	NA	TGTGCCAGCAGTGGAGGCGTACGCACAGATACGCAGTATTTT	CASSGGVRTDTQYF
TRBV27	NA	TRBJ1-5	NA	TGTGCCAGCAGTTCCCTTAGCGCCCTAAGCAATCAGCCCCAGCATTTT	CASSSLSALSNQPQHF
TRBV6-5	NA	TRBJ2-4	NA	TGTGCCAGCAGCCACGGGACGGCCAAAAACATTCAGTACTTC	CASSHGTAKNIQYF
TRBV2	NA	TRBJ1-5	NA	TGTGCCAGCAGTCCGGGGAGGGCCGGTCAGCCCCAGCATTTT	CASSPGRAGQPQHF
TRBV4-1	NA	TRBJ1-1	few	TGCGCCAGCAGCCAAATACGGGGGGGGCCTGAGGCTTTCTTT	CASSQIRGGPEAFF
TRBV29-1	TRBD1	TRBJ2-1	NA	TGCAGCGTTGGGAGGAGACAGGGCCACAATGAGCAGTTCTTC	CSVGRRQGHNEQFF
TRBV14	NA	TRBJ2-5	NA	TGTGCCAGCAGCCAAGACATACCAGAGACCCAGTACTTC	CASSQDIPETQYF
TRBV29-1	NA	TRBJ2-7	few	TGCAGCGTTGAGGGTCGGATCGGCGAGCAGTACTTC	CSVEGRIGEQYF
TRBV4-1	NA	TRBJ2-1	once	TGCGCCAGCAGCCAAGATAGCAATGAGCAGTTCTTC	CASSQDSNEQFF
TRBV4-1	NA	TRBJ1-2	NA	TGCGCCAGCAGCCAAACTCTGGGGTTGGATGGCTACACCTTC	CASSQTLGLDGYTF
TRBV4-1	TRBD1	TRBJ2-1	NA	TGCGCCAGCAGCCAAGATGGGACAGGGTTGGATGAGCAGTTCTTC	CASSQDGTGLDEQFF
TRBV2	NA	TRBJ2-1	NA	TGTGCCACCTTACCTCTGGGACGCGGTGAAGATGAGCAGTTCTTC	CATLPLGRGEDEQFF
TRBV6-5	NA	TRBJ2-7	NA	TGTGCCAGCAGTTACTCGAAGGGGTACGAGCAGTACTTC	CASSYSKGYEQYF
TRBV27	TRBD1	TRBJ2-3	few	TGTGCCAGCAGCGCCGGGACAGGGAGCACAGATACGCAGTATTTT	CASSAGTGSTDTQYF
TRBV29-1	NA	TRBJ2-7	NA	TGCAGCGTTCAAACGGGCAAGCGATACGAGCAGTACTTC	CSVQTGKRYEQYF
TRBV27	TRBD1	TRBJ1-5	NA	TGTGCCAGCAGTCCGCTGCAGGGGGGTATTCAGCCCCAGCATTTT	CASSPLQGGIQPQHF
TRBV7-8	NA	TRBJ2-5	NA	TGTGCCAGCAGCTCTGGGACGGAGGAAGAGACCCAGTACTTC	CASSSGTEEETQYF
TRBV9	NA	TRBJ1-2	NA	TGTGCCAGCAATCGGGGGAACTATGGCTACACCTTC	CASNRGNYGYTF